The 20 T cell receptor beta chains below come from one sample, sequenced in a study of neurological immune-mediated disorders. TCRdb analysed the 5' RACE reads with MiXCR anew, one entry per CDR3 protein. The sample has 11,000 to 15,000 distinct CDR3 sequences; roughly 7% are singletons. The specimen sequenced was CD8+ T cells from blood. The receptor set was obtained from a woman aged 40 to 50 in good health.

This clonotype was recorded many times. The V and J genes are TRBV20-1 and TRBJ1-5, with D hard to call. Trimming pared 2 bases from V and 2 bases from J, leaving 4 bases between. The CDR3 has 12 amino acids. The V gene's germline CDR1 is DFQATT and CDR2 SNEGSKA (reference sequence). In DNA form, the CDR3 reads TGCAGTGCTAGAACCGGCAATCAGCCCCAGCATTTT. Its protein is CSARTGNQPQHF.

This clonotype was picked up many times. J is TRBJ2-2 and V is TRBV7-9; D call uncertain. CDR1 is SEHNR and CDR2 is FQNEAQ in the germline V gene (reference sequence). This CDR3 has 15 amino acids. Trimming pared 6 bases from V and 4 bases from J, leaving 15 bases between. The CDR3 spells CASRDTLSPTGELFF. CDR3 DNA sequence: TGTGCCAGCAGAGATACTTTATCGCCCACCGGGGAGCTGTTTTTT.

This clonotype was detected many times. The chain joins TRBV5-1 to TRBJ2-1, with D unresolved. There are 14 residues in the CDR3. In germline, CDR1 is SGHRS, CDR2 YFSETQ. V was pared by 2 bases and J by 4 bases, with 10 bases between. The chain's CDR3 is CASSFRGQYNEQFF. CDR3 nucleotides: TGCGCCAGCAGCTTCCGCGGCCAATACAATGAGCAGTTCTTC. Combining the CDR3 with reference TRBV5-1 and TRBJ2-1 gives the whole variable domain KAGVTQTPRYLIKTRGQQVTLSCSPISGHRSVSWYQQTPGQGLQFLFEYFSETQRNKGNFPGRFSGRQFSNSRSEMNVSTLELGDSALYLCASSFRGQYNEQFFGPGTRLTVL.

This clonotype is medium-sized (0.01 to 0.1%) within its sample. The chain joins TRBV12-3 or TRBV12-4 to TRBJ1-1; D not resolved. CDR3 length equals 12 residues. V lost 1 base to trimming and J lost 2 bases, with 2 bases between them. This chain's CDR3 is CASSLGNTEAFF. CDR3 sequence (DNA): TGTGCCAGCAGTTTAGGAAACACTGAAGCTTTCTTT.

This clonotype was found many times. This chain uses TRBV28 with TRBJ2-1; 10 nucleotides align to TRBD2. Germline V gene data show CDR1 as MDHEN and CDR2 as SYDVKM. V shed 4 bases and J 5 bases; nucleotides not matched to a gene: 11. The CDR3 has 17 amino acids. The CDR3 coding sequence is TGTGCCAGCAGTTCTACTAGCGGGATATGGGGTAACAATGAGCAGTTCTTC. Protein sequence: CASSSTSGIWGNNEQFF.

The table lists this clonotype with many counts. The rearrangement joins TRBV7-9 to TRBJ2-7; D might be TRBD2 (6 bases). The CDR3 sequence is 14 residues long. Trimming stripped 5 bases from V and 2 bases from J, with 13 bases between. Germline CDR1 SEHNR, CDR2 FQNEAQ (reference sequence). CDR3 sequence reads: CASSPHGTAYEQYF. The CDR3 DNA reads as TGTGCCAGCAGCCCCCACGGGACTGCCTACGAGCAGTACTTC.

This clonotype counts as medium-sized. This chain connects TRBV3-1 to TRBJ1-1; no definite D call. The germline gives CDR1 LGHDT, CDR2 YNNKEL (reference sequence). The CDR3 runs 14 residues. Trimming removed 0 bases at V and 3 bases at J, with 8 bases between. CDR3 amino acids: CASSQEVGYTEAFF. As DNA, the CDR3 is TGTGCCAGCAGCCAAGAGGTCGGATACACTGAAGCTTTCTTT.

This clonotype has a count of ten or more. V usage is TRBV7-9 and J usage is TRBJ1-5; 7 bases align to TRBD1. The V segment lost 5 bases and the J segment 4 bases; nucleotides outside the gene matches: 11. CDR3 length: 16 residues. The germline gives CDR1 SEHNR, CDR2 FQNEAQ (reference sequence). CDR3 residues: CASSDNTGDVNQPQHF. The CDR3, as DNA: TGTGCCAGCAGCGACAATACAGGGGACGTTAATCAGCCCCAGCATTTT.

This clonotype was seen many times. The chain couples TRBV7-2 to TRBJ1-2, with D perhaps matching TRBD1 (5 bases). Germline values: CDR1 SGHTA, CDR2 FQGNSA. Trimming removed 5 bases at V and 8 bases at J, with 21 bases between. This CDR3 is built from 15 residues. The CDR3 sequence is CASSLPWDAQEGYTF. The DNA for the CDR3 is TGTGCCAGCAGCCTCCCCTGGGACGCCCAGGAAGGCTACACCTTC.

This clonotype appeared many times. This rearrangement joins TRBV7-2 to TRBJ2-7, with 8 bases that match TRBD2. CDR1 is SGHTA, CDR2 FQGNSA, per germline. V lost 2 bases and J lost 4; bases outside the gene matches: 10. This CDR3 is built from 16 residues. CDR3 sequence (DNA): TGTGCCAGCAGCTTACACGGGTACGGGAGGGCATACGAGCAGTACTTC. Its translation: CASSLHGYGRAYEQYF.

This clonotype was seen at least ten times. The chain carries TRBV4-2 and TRBJ2-1; 9 nucleotides match TRBD1. Germline V lookup: CDR1 LGHNA, CDR2 YNFKEQ. The CDR3 loop spans 16 amino acids. The J segment lost 8 bases and the V segment lost 0 bases, leaving 8 bases of the junction unmatched. CDR3 DNA: TGTGCCAGCAGCCAAGAGATCGGACAGGGGTGGGATGAGCAGTTCTTC. Translation gives CASSQEIGQGWDEQFF.

Many counts were recorded for this clonotype. The chain is built from TRBV20-1 and TRBJ1-2; D is ambiguous. V lost 1 base to trimming and J lost 1 base, with 7 bases between them. The germline V gene has CDR1 DFQATT and CDR2 SNEGSKA (reference sequence). The CDR3 spans 13 residues. CDR3 sequence reads: CSARGLGNYGYTF. The CDR3 nucleotides read TGCAGTGCTAGAGGTTTAGGTAACTATGGCTACACCTTC.

This chain joins TRBV14 and TRBJ2-2; D unresolved. V gave up 3 bases and J gave up 0 bases, with 17 bases separating them. Germline values: CDR1 SGHDN, CDR2 FVKESK. The CDR3 covers 18 residues. The DNA of the CDR3 is TGTGCCAGCAGCCACTCAGATAGAGTCCCCACGAACACCGGGGAGCTGTTTTTT. This translates into CASSHSDRVPTNTGELFF.

Judged by abundance, this clonotype is medium-sized. The chain links TRBV5-5 to TRBJ2-2; TRBD1 matches at 9 bases. Germline V lookup: CDR1 SGHKS, CDR2 YYEKEE (reference sequence). The CDR3 covers 15 residues. V lost 3 bases to trimming and J lost 4 bases; unmatched junction nucleotides: 4. The CDR3 bases are TGTGCCAGCAGCTCCGGGACAGGGAGCACCGGGGAGCTGTTTTTT. The encoded protein is CASSSGTGSTGELFF.

This clonotype showed up many times. This sequence joins TRBV28 and TRBJ1-5; 7 bases match TRBD1. This CDR3 is built from 19 residues. CDR1 is MDHEN and CDR2 is SYDVKM in the germline V gene. With V trimmed by 6 bases and J by 4 bases, 21 bases remained unmatched. CDR3 DNA: TGTGCCAGCAGACAGGGGTTGGATACGAAAATACAATCGAATCAGCCCCAGCATTTT. This codes for CASRQGLDTKIQSNQPQHF. Full variable domain (rest looked up from reference TRBV28 and TRBJ1-5): DVKVTQSSRYLVKRTGEKVFLECVQDMDHENMFWYRQDPGLGLRLIYFSYDVKMKEKGDIPEGYSVSREKKERFSLILESASTNQTSMYLCASRQGLDTKIQSNQPQHFGDGTRLSIL.

This clonotype was counted many times. The gene calls are TRBV20-1 and TRBJ2-7, with a weak D call TRBD2 (5 bases). The germline V gene has CDR1 DFQATT and CDR2 SNEGSKA (reference sequence). CDR3 length equals 13 residues. V was trimmed by 6 bases and J by 0 bases, leaving 12 bases between them. This chain's CDR3 is CSARGMSSYEQYF. In DNA form, the CDR3 reads TGCAGTGCCCGGGGTATGAGCTCCTACGAGCAGTACTTC.

This clonotype has ten or more counts. The V gene is TRBV5-5, the J gene TRBJ1-1, with D possibly matching TRBD1 (6 bases). The V gene lost 4 bases and the J gene lost 4 bases, with 8 bases spanning the gap. CDR3 length equals 12 residues. The germline CDR1 and CDR2 sequences are SGHKS and YYEKEE (reference sequence). The CDR3 nucleotides are TGTGCCAGCAGCCACAGGGTCACTGAAGCTTTCTTT. Encoded protein: CASSHRVTEAFF. Based on the CDR3 plus reference TRBV5-5 and TRBJ1-1, the full variable domain is DAGVTQSPTHLIKTRGQQVTLRCSPISGHKSVSWYQQVLGQGPQFIFQYYEKEERGRGNFPDRFSARQFPNYSSELNVNALLLGDSALYLCASSHRVTEAFFGQGTRLTVV.

Turning to this clonotype: The conserved final phenylalanine or tryptophan is absent from the CDR3, which likely points to a read error. The J gene is TRBJ2-1, the V gene TRBV4-1; D perhaps matches TRBD2 (6 bases). Germline CDR1 and CDR2: MGHRA and YSYEKL. V lost 7 bases to trimming and J lost 5 bases, with 15 bases between them. The CDR3 contains 14 residues. CDR3: CASNLGGDDNEQFC. For the CDR3, the DNA is TGCGCCAGCAACCTCGGCGGGGACGACAATGAGCAGTTCTGC.

This clonotype was recorded at least ten times. CDR3 DNA: TGTGCCAGCAGCCCCAAGGGGGCCGGCACAGATACGCAGTATTTT. Translating gives CASSPKGAGTDTQYF. This chain links TRBV7-9 with TRBJ2-3, with 7 positions matching TRBD1. In germline, CDR1 is SEHNR, CDR2 FQNEAQ (reference sequence). The CDR3 runs to 15 residues. V lost 5 bases to trimming and J lost 1 base; unmatched junction nucleotides: 6.

Here the CDR3 reads CASSLEGDTQYF. In DNA, the CDR3 is TGTGCCAGCAGCTTAGAGGGAGATACGCAGTATTTT. The chain employs TRBV11-2 and TRBJ2-3; no firm D call. The V and J ends lost 0 bases and 5 bases respectively, with 3 bases between them. This CDR3 has 12 residues. CDR1 and CDR2 (germline): SGHAT, FQNNGV.